The 29 T cell receptor beta chains below come from one sample, sequenced in a study of OX40 agonist ivuxolimab in advanced cancers. Assay: immunoSEQ multiplex PCR; the TCRdb copy retains only in-frame clones and omits some. The sample contains around 35,000 clones, about three quarters of which appear only once. The sample in question was CD4+ or CD8+ T cells sorted from blood, obtained in a trial of the OX40 agonist ivuxolimab. These receptors came from an adult with an advanced solid tumor such as melanoma, head and neck, liver or kidney cancer.

The CDR3 spells CASRNPGVSNYGYTF. As DNA, the CDR3 is TGTGCCAGCAGAAACCCCGGTGTGAGTAACTATGGCTACACCTTC. J is TRBJ1-2 and V is TRBV9; D is uncertain. The CDR3 runs 15 residues. Germline V gene sequence: CDR1 SGDLS, CDR2 YYNGEE. V lost 5 bases, J lost 1 base, and 15 bases lay in between.

The gene calls are TRBV2 and TRBJ2-7, with 9 bases that match TRBD1. V trimming: 8 bases; J trimming: 6 bases; junction bases outside the gene matches: 11. The CDR3 has 14 residues. Per germline, CDR1 SNHLY and CDR2 FYNNEI. DNA of the CDR3: TGTGCCAGCGCCCGGGACAGGGAGAGAGGCGAGCAGTACTTC. Translation: CASARDRERGEQYF.

The chain joins TRBV9 to TRBJ2-2, with a possible D match to TRBD1 (5 bases). V was pared by 0 bases and J by 5 bases, with 11 bases between. CDR3 length: 15 amino acids. Per germline, CDR1 SGDLS and CDR2 YYNGEE. CDR3 loop: CASSVEGQPTGELFF. The CDR3 nucleotides read TGTGCCAGCAGCGTAGAGGGGCAGCCAACCGGGGAGCTGTTTTTT.

The rearrangement links TRBV7-2 to TRBJ2-3; 8 bases agree with TRBD2. The germline V gene encodes CDR1 SGHTA and CDR2 FQGNSA. V lost 4 bases, J lost 5 bases, and 11 bases stayed unmatched. The CDR3 has 16 amino acids. The CDR3 nucleotides are TGTGCCAGCAGCTCGCCCTCAAGCGGGAGAGGAGATACGCAGTATTTT. This sequence encodes CASSSPSSGRGDTQYF.

The genes are TRBV4-1 and TRBJ2-1, with 13 nucleotides matching TRBD2. This CDR3 contains 16 residues. V gave up 3 bases and J gave up 5 bases; unmatched junction bases: 4. Germline CDR1 is MGHRA and CDR2 is YSYEKL. The CDR3, as DNA: TGCGCCAGCAGCCAGGGGGGACTAGCGGGAAACAATGAGCAGTTCTTC. Protein product: CASSQGGLAGNNEQFF.

The chain uses TRBV6-5 and TRBJ1-4; D remains ambiguous. V lost 6 bases, J lost 8 bases, and 10 bases lay in between. The CDR3 spans 12 residues. Germline V lookup: CDR1 MNHEY, CDR2 SVGAGI. The CDR3 region has the DNA TGTGCCAGCAGCACCCACAACGAAAAACTGTTTTTT. Translation gives CASSTHNEKLFF.

Only one count was recorded for this clone. The chain uses TRBV19 and TRBJ1-4; TRBD1 might be the D (5 bases). Germline CDR1 LNHDA, CDR2 SQIVND (reference sequence). Trimming cost V 4 bases and J 0 bases, with 12 bases left between them. The CDR3 is 16 amino acids. As DNA, the CDR3 is TGTGCCAGTAGTACGGCAGGGAGGGCAACTAATGAAAAACTGTTTTTT. It encodes CASSTAGRATNEKLFF.

In its sample, this clone was seen a few times. V gene TRBV5-4 combines with J gene TRBJ1-4; 10 bases match TRBD1. The CDR3 is 16 amino acids. CDR1 SGHNT and CDR2 YYREEE come from the germline V gene (reference sequence). After removal of 3 bases from V and 4 bases from J, the junction contained 6 bases not matched to a gene. The CDR3 loop reads CASSSDRGLSNEKLFF. In nucleotides, the CDR3 is TGTGCCAGCAGCTCTGACAGGGGGCTTAGTAATGAAAAACTGTTTTTT.

The chain uses TRBV9 and TRBJ2-3, with D unresolved. V dropped 0 bases and J dropped 0 bases, with 5 bases sitting between them. Germline V gene lookup returns CDR1 SGDLS and CDR2 YYNGEE. The CDR3 loop spans 14 amino acids. As DNA, the CDR3 is TGTGCCAGCAGCGTAGACCCCAGCACAGATACGCAGTATTTT. Its protein is CASSVDPSTDTQYF. The full variable domain, completed using reference TRBV9 and TRBJ2-3, is DSGVTQTPKHLITATGQRVTLRCSPRSGDLSVYWYQQSLDQGLQFLIQYYNGEERAKGNILERFSAQQFPDLHSELNLSSLELGDSALYFCASSVDPSTDTQYFGPGTRLTVL.

This chain joins TRBV4-2 and TRBJ2-5; TRBD2 matches 14 bases. The germline CDR1 and CDR2 sequences are LGHNA and YNFKEQ. The CDR3 loop spans 16 amino acids. The V and J ends lost 3 bases and 5 bases, in that order; junction bases with no gene match: 5. The CDR3 protein is CASSQTTSGGAETQYF. CDR3 coding DNA: TGTGCCAGCAGCCAGACGACTAGCGGGGGGGCGGAGACCCAGTACTTC.

The V call is TRBV6-1, the J call TRBJ1-1; 9 bases fit TRBD1. V shed 2 bases, J shed 5 bases, and the junction held 6 bases outside the gene matches. The CDR3 has 15 residues. Germline assignment: CDR1 MNHNS and CDR2 SASEGT. Here the CDR3 reads CASSEHLTGGTEAFF. CDR3 sequence (DNA): TGTGCCAGCAGTGAACATCTGACAGGGGGAACTGAAGCTTTCTTT.

The V gene is TRBV11-3, the J gene TRBJ2-1; D is perhaps TRBD2 (7 bases). CDR1 SGHNT and CDR2 YENEEA come from the germline V gene. The CDR3 is 13 amino acids. V was clipped by 1 base and J by 9 bases, with 10 bases between them. The CDR3 is CASSLGGGGEQFF. CDR3 sequence (DNA): TGTGCCAGCAGCTTAGGGGGAGGGGGTGAGCAGTTCTTC.

The J gene is TRBJ2-4, the V gene TRBV28; TRBD1 matches at 8 bases. Germline CDR1 MDHEN, CDR2 SYDVKM. V trimming: 5 bases; J trimming: 6 bases; junction bases outside the gene matches: 9. CDR3 size: 15 residues. CDR3 loop: CASSVPGGAANIQYF. The CDR3 DNA is TGTGCCAGCAGTGTACCAGGGGGCGCGGCAAACATTCAGTACTTC.

J is TRBJ2-3 and V is TRBV6-6, with TRBD1 identical over 9 bases. This CDR3 has 15 amino acids. Germline V gives CDR1 MNHNY, CDR2 SVGAGI (reference sequence). V lost 5 bases to trimming and J lost 4 bases; unmatched junction nucleotides: 7. CDR3 nucleotides: TGTGCCAGCAGTCAAGGGGACAGGGTGGCAGATACGCAGTATTTT. It is translated as CASSQGDRVADTQYF.

The chain is built from TRBV19 and TRBJ2-1; TRBD1 matches at 8 bases. This CDR3 has 15 amino acids. Germline V CDR1 and CDR2: LNHDA, SQIVND (reference sequence). V trimming: 7 bases; J trimming: 7 bases; junction bases outside the gene matches: 12. The CDR3 coding sequence is TGTGCCAGTAAGATAGGACAGGGTAGAGGGAATGAGCAGTTCTTC. As protein: CASKIGQGRGNEQFF.

This clone is classed as medium-sized. The chain combines TRBV11-2 with TRBJ1-1; perhaps TRBD1 as D (6 bases). The ends were cut back, 6 bases at V and 7 bases at J, with 15 bases in the middle. CDR3 size: 13 residues. CDR1 and CDR2 (germline): SGHAT, FQNNGV. The CDR3 nucleotides are TGTGCCAGCAGTCGCAGGGGAGGGAGTGAAGCTTTCTTT. Amino acids: CASSRRGGSEAFF.

The CDR3: CASSYAAVQYF. The CDR3 DNA is TGTGCCAGCAGTTACGCGGCAGTACAGTACTTC. The chain uses TRBV6-5 and TRBJ2-7; no clear D. The CDR3 is 11 residues long. From germline, CDR1 is MNHEY and CDR2 SVGAGI. Trimming removed 2 bases at V and 10 bases at J, with 9 bases between.

The rearrangement links TRBV28 to TRBJ2-2, with D perhaps being TRBD1 or TRBD2 (5 bases each). With 5 bases removed from V and 8 bases from J, the gap between germline ends came to 9 bases. Germline values: CDR1 MDHEN, CDR2 SYDVKM. The length of the CDR3 is 12 residues. The CDR3 region is CASSEGRGELFF. The CDR3 DNA sequence: TGTGCCAGCAGTGAGGGGCGAGGGGAGCTGTTTTTT. The full variable domain, in which reference TRBV28 and TRBJ2-2 provide the parts outside the CDR3, is DVKVTQSSRYLVKRTGEKVFLECVQDMDHENMFWYRQDPGLGLRLIYFSYDVKMKEKGDIPEGYSVSREKKERFSLILESASTNQTSMYLCASSEGRGELFFGEGSRLTVL.

J is TRBJ2-1 and V is TRBV7-9; 7 bases agree with TRBD2. This CDR3 region has 17 residues. Germline lookup yields CDR1 SEHNR and CDR2 FQNEAQ (reference sequence). The V and J ends lost 0 bases and 4 bases, in that order; junction bases with no gene match: 9. The CDR3 DNA reads as TGTGCCAGCAGCTTAGCGGTTGGTGGCGGGGGATACAATGAGCAGTTCTTC. This sequence encodes CASSLAVGGGGYNEQFF.

CDR3 coding DNA: TGCGCCAGCAGCTTGGGACAGGGGGCCCGCAATGAAAAACTGTTTTTT. Translated: CASSLGQGARNEKLFF. The rearrangement joins TRBV5-1 to TRBJ1-4; 10 nucleotides agree with TRBD1. The CDR3 is 16 amino acids. V gave up 0 bases and J gave up 5 bases; unmatched junction bases: 4. Germline V gives CDR1 SGHRS, CDR2 YFSETQ.

The chain joins TRBV5-4 to TRBJ2-1; TRBD1 or TRBD2 may be the D gene (5 bases each). Germline CDR1 SGHNT, CDR2 YYREEE (reference sequence). The ends were cut back, 0 bases at V and 15 bases at J, with 19 bases in the middle. This CDR3 has 14 residues. CDR3 residues: CASSLAFLGTRPFF. The CDR3 coding sequence is TGTGCCAGCAGCTTGGCTTTCTTGGGGACGCGGCCGTTCTTC.

This sequence joins TRBV6-5 and TRBJ1-1, with D possibly being TRBD1 (6 bases). V lost 10 bases to trimming and J lost 4 bases, with 19 bases between them. The CDR3 spans 14 residues. Germline CDR1 is MNHEY and CDR2 is SVGAGI. The chain's CDR3 is CAIRADSLRTEAFF. CDR3 DNA: TGTGCCATCAGAGCGGACAGTTTGCGCACTGAAGCTTTCTTT.

The gene calls are TRBV7-3 and TRBJ1-1; a possible D gene is TRBD1 (6 bases). The CDR3 spans 14 residues. V lost 5 bases to trimming and J lost 4 bases, with 14 bases between them. Germline CDR1 and CDR2: SGHTA and FQGTGA. The CDR3 nucleotides read TGTGCCAGCAGCGAACAGGGATTTGCCACTGAAGCTTTCTTT. Its protein product is CASSEQGFATEAFF.

This clone has only one observation. The V gene is TRBV28, the J gene TRBJ1-2, with 12 bases that match TRBD1. CDR3 length: 15 amino acids. V shed 2 bases and J 10 bases; nucleotides not matched to a gene: 8. CDR1 is MDHEN, CDR2 SYDVKM, per germline. CDR3 nucleotide sequence: TGTGCCAGCAGTTTAGCCGGGACAGGGGGCGGCGACTACACCTTC. Its translation is CASSLAGTGGGDYTF.

V and J are TRBV19 and TRBJ1-5; no definite D call. Trimming shortened V by 6 bases and J by 0 bases, and 6 bases separated the two germline ends. Per germline, CDR1 LNHDA and CDR2 SQIVND (reference sequence). This CDR3 has 13 residues. CDR3 coding DNA: TGTGCCAGTAGACTATATAGCAATCAGCCCCAGCATTTT. This codes for CASRLYSNQPQHF.

The rearrangement links TRBV10-3 to TRBJ1-6; D remains ambiguous. The CDR3 is made up of 14 amino acids. CDR1 and CDR2 from the germline V gene are ENHRY and SYGVKD. V was shortened by 0 bases and J by 7 bases, with 7 bases between the two germline ends. The CDR3 loop reads CAISESGHNSPLHF. The DNA of the CDR3 is TGTGCCATCAGTGAGTCAGGGCACAATTCACCCCTCCACTTT.

The chain uses TRBV28 and TRBJ1-5; D remains ambiguous. CDR1 MDHEN and CDR2 SYDVKM come from the germline V gene. CDR3 length equals 14 residues. V lost 2 bases and J 0 bases, leaving 5 bases between the germline ends. The CDR3 region has the DNA TGTGCCAGCAGTTTAGGGATTAGCAATCAGCCCCAGCATTTT. Protein product: CASSLGISNQPQHF.

This clone was observed once. The V gene is TRBV5-1, the J gene TRBJ2-2; no clear D gene. CDR1 and CDR2 from the germline V gene are SGHRS and YFSETQ. V was cut by 0 bases and J by 7 bases, with 4 bases left in between. CDR3 length equals 12 residues. The CDR3, as DNA: TGCGCCAGCAGCTTGGATCTCGGGGAGCTGTTTTTT. It encodes CASSLDLGELFF.

By share, this clone ranks as medium-sized. V and J are TRBV7-8 and TRBJ1-5; tentative D call: TRBD1 (5 bases). V was shortened by 1 base and J by 2 bases, with 6 bases between the two germline ends. Germline V gene lookup returns CDR1 SGHVS and CDR2 FQNEAQ. The CDR3 sequence is 14 residues long. CDR3 residues: CASSLGRGNQPQHF. The CDR3 coding sequence is TGTGCCAGCAGCTTAGGCAGGGGCAATCAGCCCCAGCATTTT.